This T cell receptor beta chain was identified during a study of T cells in Graves' hyperthyroidism and ophthalmopathy. This clonotype was found many times. There were TCR beta CDR3 regions amplified from RNA transcripts. The HTBI primer set drove a first-round RT-PCR of the TCR CDR3. TCRdb recomputed calls from the multiplex PCR reads with MiXCR, one row per CDR3 protein. The sample has 300,000 to 450,000 distinct CDR3 sequences, 13% to 15% seen once; the top ten hold about 20%. This CDR3 contains 13 residues. CDR1 is KGHDR, CDR2 SFDVKD, per germline. With 8 bases removed from V and 0 bases from J, the gap between germline ends came to 9 bases.

Input material: blood. The gene calls are TRBV24-1 and TRBJ1-1; tentative D call: TRBD1 (6 bases). This receptor was taken from a woman in her twenties or thirties with Graves' ophthalmopathy. CDR3 residues: CATTDRMNTEAFF. CDR3 in DNA: TGTGCCACCACTGACAGGATGAACACTGAAGCTTTCTTT.